In its sample, the clone carrying this TCR beta chain was seen many times. This record belongs to a study of T cells after yellow fever vaccination. TCRdb ran MiXCR on the 5' RACE reads and lists one entry per CDR3 protein. The data show about 220,000 distinct CDR3 sequences, approximately 3.2% seen once. This TCR came from a man aged 18-30 years who received the YFV17D yellow fever vaccine. This specimen consisted of CD4+ T cells sorted from PBMCs, obtained 10 days after the yellow fever booster vaccination.

In DNA, the CDR3 is TGTGCCAGCAGCCCCACTAGCGGGGGGGCCAATGAGCAGTTCTTC. Protein sequence: CASSPTSGGANEQFF. V usage is TRBV7-3 and J usage is TRBJ2-1; 13 bases are shared with TRBD2. V lost 5 bases, J lost 6 bases, and 4 bases stayed unmatched. Looked up from germline, CDR1 is SGHTA and CDR2 is FQGTGA. The CDR3 runs to 15 residues.